Below are 8 T cell receptor beta chains sequenced from a single sample in a study of cytomegalovirus exposure and HLA in healthy donors. With 60 Vbeta and 13 Jbeta primers, the PCR was carried out. TCRdb's table, derived via immunoSEQ multiplex PCR, lists solely in-frame clones and lacks some. The data hold 110,000 or so clones, with 60% to 80% observed a single time. Sequenced: PBMCs. The receptors shown here come from a man aged 30 to 39 in good health and CMV-seronegative.

The chain is built from TRBV6-5 and TRBJ1-5; 8 bases agree with TRBD1. The CDR3 consists of 15 residues. Germline CDR1 and CDR2: MNHEY and SVGAGI. Germline trimming cut 6 bases from V and 0 bases from J; bases unmatched to any gene: 4. CDR3 DNA: TGTGCCAGCAGGACAGGGGTGTATAGCAATCAGCCCCAGCATTTT. Protein product: CASRTGVYSNQPQHF.

This chain joins TRBV7-2 and TRBJ2-2; D is unclear. V shed 2 bases and J shed 4 bases, with 8 bases lying between them. The CDR3 length is 14 residues. Germline V gene data show CDR1 as SGHTA and CDR2 as FQGNSA. This CDR3 is CASSLTSGTGELFF. The CDR3 DNA follows: TGTGCCAGCAGCTTAACATCAGGCACCGGGGAGCTGTTTTTT.

The V call is TRBV5-5, the J call TRBJ2-7, with 8 bases identical to TRBD2. The V gene's germline CDR1 is SGHKS and CDR2 YYEKEE (reference sequence). The junction had 14 bases not matched to a gene; V was cut back by 6 bases and J by 6 bases. This CDR3 is built from 15 residues. The CDR3 loop reads CASTAGAGGVREQYF. The CDR3 nucleotides are TGTGCCAGCACCGCAGGTGCGGGGGGAGTCCGCGAGCAGTACTTC.

In its sample, this clone was seen once. The V and J genes are TRBV5-6 and TRBJ2-1; D might be TRBD1 (6 bases). This CDR3 has 15 amino acids. Germline V gene sequence: CDR1 SGHDT, CDR2 YYEEEE. Trimming left V 4 bases short and J 8 bases short, with 19 bases between. CDR3 region: CASSGTGRGGDEQFF. The CDR3 DNA is TGTGCCAGCAGCGGAACAGGGAGAGGTGGGGATGAGCAGTTCTTC.

The sample holds a few counts of this clone. The rearrangement uses TRBV19 and TRBJ1-1; unclear D gene. V dropped 3 bases and J dropped 8 bases, with 10 bases sitting between them. The germline gives CDR1 LNHDA, CDR2 SQIVND (reference sequence). The CDR3 totals 12 residues. The CDR3 DNA sequence: TGTGCCAGTAGTATGCCCCGAGGAGAAGCTTTCTTT. It specifies CASSMPRGEAFF.

The chain couples TRBV19 to TRBJ1-1, with 7 bases matching TRBD1. The CDR3 is 14 amino acids. Germline trimming cut 11 bases from V and 4 bases from J; bases unmatched to any gene: 13. Germline values: CDR1 LNHDA, CDR2 SQIVND (reference sequence). CDR3 DNA sequence: TGTGCCTCTCAGAGACAGGGTATGGGCACTGAAGCTTTCTTT. Encoded protein: CASQRQGMGTEAFF. Looking up the rest from reference TRBV19 and TRBJ1-1 gives the full variable domain: DGGITQSPKYLFRKEGQNVTLSCEQNLNHDAMYWYRQDPGQGLRLIYYSQIVNDFQKGDIAEGYSVSREKKESFPLTVTSAQKNPTAFYLCASQRQGMGTEAFFGQGTRLTVV.

The V gene is TRBV28, the J gene TRBJ1-4, with 10 bases lining up with TRBD1. The CDR3 is 13 residues long. Germline CDR1 reads MDHEN; CDR2 reads SYDVKM. CDR3 sequence reads: CAGTGALNEKLFF. In DNA, the CDR3 is TGTGCTGGGACAGGGGCTCTTAATGAAAAACTGTTTTTT.

The CDR3 coding sequence is TGTGCCAGCAGCGTAGGTTTAACAGGGGAGCTGTACGAGCAGTACTTC. Protein product: CASSVGLTGELYEQYF. The chain uses TRBV9 and TRBJ2-7; 7 bases line up with TRBD1. The CDR3 loop spans 16 amino acids. Per the germline V gene, CDR1 is SGDLS and CDR2 is YYNGEE. J was trimmed by 4 bases and V by 0 bases; bases with no gene match: 10.